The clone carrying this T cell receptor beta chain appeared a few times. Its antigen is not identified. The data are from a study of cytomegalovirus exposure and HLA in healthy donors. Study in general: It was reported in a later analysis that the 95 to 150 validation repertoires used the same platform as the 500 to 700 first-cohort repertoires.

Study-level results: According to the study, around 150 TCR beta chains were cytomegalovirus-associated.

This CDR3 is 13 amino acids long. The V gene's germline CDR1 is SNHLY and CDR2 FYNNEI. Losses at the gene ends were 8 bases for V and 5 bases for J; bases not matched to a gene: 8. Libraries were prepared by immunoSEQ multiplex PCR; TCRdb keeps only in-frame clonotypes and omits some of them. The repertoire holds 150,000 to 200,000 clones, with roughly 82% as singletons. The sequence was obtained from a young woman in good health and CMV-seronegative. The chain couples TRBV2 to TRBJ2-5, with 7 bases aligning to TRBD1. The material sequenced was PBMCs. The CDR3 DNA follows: TGTGCCAGCCATATCCTACAGGGGGAGACCCAGTACTTC. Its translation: CASHILQGETQYF.